This T cell receptor beta chain was sequenced during a study of spatial heterogeneity in lung cancer. For the study at large: In the raw reads, each unique TCR and UMI combination was present more than ten times on average. Points from the study as a whole: In blood, ubiquitous expanded tumor TCRs appeared more at resection than follow-up.

Regarding time point: sample taken at primary tumor resection. The authors sequenced whole RNA from tumor, nontumor lung or frozen PBMC without sorting. The 65 or so donors had untreated early-stage non-small cell lung cancer. In this sample, this clonotype turned up many times. Its antigen is not known. Every molecule of TCR cDNA had its own unique molecular identifier. TCRdb independently ran MiXCR on the 5' RACE reads; one entry per CDR3 protein. The sample includes about 45,000 distinct CDR3 sequences, roughly 13% of them seen just once. The CDR3 loop spans 15 amino acids. Per germline, CDR1 SGHRS and CDR2 YFSETQ. Trimming at V came to 4 bases and at J to 5 bases, leaving 6 bases not matched to a gene.

Sample: PBMCs, taken at surgery. V is TRBV5-1 and J is TRBJ1-5, with 10 positions matching TRBD1. This TCR was recovered from a male donor with early-stage non-small cell lung cancer. The CDR3 DNA follows: TGCGCCAGCAGCCCGACAGGGGGCAGCGATCAGCCCCAGCATTTT. Encoded protein: CASSPTGGSDQPQHF.